The clone carrying this TCR beta chain has just one count. Its matching antigen is unknown. The assay was immunoSEQ multiplex PCR, and TCRdb's table has in-frame clones only and misses some. The table lists 140,000 to 150,000 clones, roughly 91% of them singletons, with less than 2% in the top ten. The V end lost 3 bases, the J end lost 6 bases, and 12 bases lay between the germline ends. Germline loops: CDR1 DFQATT, CDR2 SNEGSKA (reference sequence). The CDR3 is 13 amino acids. The data derive from a study of T cell responses to AZD1222 COVID-19 vaccine. Study-level information: The analysis combined second doses at about 4 or about 12 weeks.

Findings and caveats of the study: Repertoires were collected only later (after the peak T cell response had occurred).

This receptor was taken from an adult in good health. The source material was peripheral blood, sampled on day 0 of AZD1222 vaccination. The gene calls are TRBV20-1 and TRBJ1-5, with D uncertain. CDR3 nucleotides: TGCAGTGCTAGTGATCCCACCGGTCAGCCCCAGCATTTT. Its translation is CSASDPTGQPQHF.